The rows below give T cell receptor beta chains drawn from one sample of a study of cytomegalovirus exposure and HLA in healthy donors. Here immunoSEQ multiplex PCR was the method, and the copy in TCRdb shows in-frame clones only, minus some. The sample shows some 150,000 clones, 70% to 85% of them seen only once. What was sequenced was PBMCs. These receptors all stem from a male donor in good health and CMV-seronegative. The CDR3 runs from the conserved cysteine through the conserved F or W. The D gene is left open where the match is weak.

j_gene: TRBJ1-1
v_gene: TRBV9
d_gene: NA
CDR3aa: CASSVGQIANTEAFF

j_gene: TRBJ1-2
v_gene: TRBV6-5
d_gene: TRBD1
CDR3aa: CASSLRGQTRRYGYTF

j_gene: TRBJ1-1
v_gene: TRBV5-6
d_gene: NA
CDR3aa: CASNPRGRDTEAFF

j_gene: TRBJ2-1
v_gene: TRBV9
d_gene: NA
CDR3aa: CASSVDGNYNEQFF

j_gene: TRBJ2-2
v_gene: TRBV7-9
d_gene: TRBD1
CDR3aa: CASSLVTGDTGELFF

j_gene: TRBJ2-7
v_gene: TRBV2
d_gene: NA
CDR3aa: CASSDRGYSYEQYF

j_gene: TRBJ1-4
v_gene: TRBV7-9
d_gene: NA
CDR3aa: CASSLGSRGTEKLFF

j_gene: TRBJ1-1
v_gene: TRBV6-5
d_gene: NA
CDR3aa: CASNQGTEAFF

j_gene: TRBJ2-2
v_gene: TRBV9
d_gene: TRBD2
CDR3aa: CASSVAGTSGTGELFF

j_gene: TRBJ2-1
v_gene: TRBV7-9
d_gene: NA
CDR3aa: CASSTEHSNEQFF

j_gene: TRBJ2-7
v_gene: TRBV5-1
d_gene: NA
CDR3aa: CASSEQGDSAEGQYF

j_gene: TRBJ1-3
v_gene: TRBV5-1
d_gene: TRBD1
CDR3aa: CASSQGQGRMAGNTIYF

j_gene: TRBJ1-4
v_gene: TRBV5-6
d_gene: NA
CDR3aa: CASSRTGDDEKLFF

j_gene: TRBJ2-3
v_gene: TRBV10-3
d_gene: TRBD1
CDR3aa: CATATGGTDTQYF

j_gene: TRBJ2-7
v_gene: TRBV5-4
d_gene: TRBD2
CDR3aa: CASSSRLAGAHEQYF

j_gene: TRBJ1-5
v_gene: TRBV19
d_gene: TRBD1
CDR3aa: CASRGQNSNQPQHF

j_gene: TRBJ1-2
v_gene: TRBV7-2
d_gene: NA
CDR3aa: CASSLGTENGYTF

j_gene: TRBJ2-7
v_gene: TRBV11-2
d_gene: TRBD1
CDR3aa: CASSSRDRGYEQYF

j_gene: TRBJ1-4
v_gene: TRBV19
d_gene: NA
CDR3aa: CASSSSGVTNEKLFF

j_gene: TRBJ1-2
v_gene: TRBV4-3
d_gene: NA
CDR3aa: CASSQEETNYGYTF

j_gene: TRBJ1-1
v_gene: TRBV7-9
d_gene: NA
CDR3aa: CASSEQGMNTEAFF

j_gene: TRBJ1-1
v_gene: TRBV28
d_gene: TRBD1
CDR3aa: CASSLQGADEAFF

j_gene: TRBJ2-7
v_gene: TRBV13
d_gene: NA
CDR3aa: CASSNRDSTYEQYF

j_gene: TRBJ1-6
v_gene: TRBV7-6
d_gene: NA
CDR3aa: CASSSLPVYNSPLHF

j_gene: TRBJ2-2
v_gene: TRBV2
d_gene: NA
CDR3aa: CASSESVAGELFF

j_gene: TRBJ1-1
v_gene: TRBV9
d_gene: NA
CDR3aa: CASSPTGNTEAFF

j_gene: TRBJ2-2
v_gene: TRBV5-1
d_gene: NA
CDR3aa: CASSAQGNTGELFF

j_gene: TRBJ2-3
v_gene: TRBV9
d_gene: TRBD2
CDR3aa: CASSVQGAGGRDTQYF

j_gene: TRBJ2-3
v_gene: TRBV19
d_gene: TRBD2
CDR3aa: CASSPREGVATDTQYF

j_gene: TRBJ1-5
v_gene: TRBV30
d_gene: NA
CDR3aa: CAPYQRRGAQPQHF

j_gene: TRBJ2-7
v_gene: TRBV6-5
d_gene: NA
CDR3aa: CASSDTLEQYF

j_gene: TRBJ1-2
v_gene: TRBV5-4
d_gene: TRBD1
CDR3aa: CASSTETGNGYTF

j_gene: TRBJ2-5
v_gene: TRBV7-7
d_gene: TRBD2
CDR3aa: CASSLNSGGAGETQYF

j_gene: TRBJ2-3
v_gene: TRBV29-1
d_gene: TRBD1
CDR3aa: CSHRQGNPTDTQYF

j_gene: TRBJ2-7
v_gene: TRBV5-1
d_gene: TRBD2
CDR3aa: CASRFLAGGSYEQYF

j_gene: TRBJ1-2
v_gene: TRBV12-5
d_gene: NA
CDR3aa: CASGLVSGRGIDGYTF

j_gene: TRBJ1-2
v_gene: TRBV2
d_gene: TRBD1
CDR3aa: CASSEGTGYGYTF

j_gene: TRBJ1-4
v_gene: TRBV5-4
d_gene: NA
CDR3aa: CASSFDEGSEKLFF

j_gene: TRBJ1-5
v_gene: TRBV6-5
d_gene: NA
CDR3aa: CASSYSGTGVQPQHF

j_gene: TRBJ1-1
v_gene: TRBV14
d_gene: NA
CDR3aa: CASSRTRVVNTEAFF

j_gene: TRBJ2-5
v_gene: TRBV27
d_gene: NA
CDR3aa: CASSLNSGLRQETQYF